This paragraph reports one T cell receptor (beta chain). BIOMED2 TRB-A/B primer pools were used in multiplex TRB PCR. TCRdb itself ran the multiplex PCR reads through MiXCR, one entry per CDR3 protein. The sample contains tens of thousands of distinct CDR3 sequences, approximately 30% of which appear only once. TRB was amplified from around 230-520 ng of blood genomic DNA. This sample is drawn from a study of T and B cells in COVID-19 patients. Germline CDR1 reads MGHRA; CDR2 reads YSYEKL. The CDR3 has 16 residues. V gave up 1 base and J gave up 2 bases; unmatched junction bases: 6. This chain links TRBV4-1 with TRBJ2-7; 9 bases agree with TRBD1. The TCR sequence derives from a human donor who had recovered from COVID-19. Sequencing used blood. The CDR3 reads CASSQVPGQGAYEQYF. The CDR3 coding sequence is TGCGCCAGCAGCCAAGTACCGGGACAGGGAGCCTACGAGCAGTACTTC.